This T cell receptor (beta chain) was identified during a study of T cell responses to AZD1222 COVID-19 vaccine. Profiled with immunoSEQ multiplex PCR; TCRdb holds only in-frame clones, not every one. This table holds about 110,000 clones, about nine tenths found once. Trimming cost V 2 bases and J 4 bases, with 3 bases left between them. Germline-derived CDR1 and CDR2 are SGHDN and FVKESK. The CDR3 has 12 amino acids. A word on this clone: The antigen is unknown.

Findings and limits, study-wide: Repertoire collection took place solely once the T cell response had peaked.

The clonotype originates from an adult in good health. Sequenced here: peripheral blood, sampled on day 0 of AZD1222 vaccination. The rearrangement uses TRBV14 and TRBJ1-3; D is unclear. The CDR3 nucleotides read TGTGCCAGCAGCCAACAGGGAAACACCATATATTTT. This encodes CASSQQGNTIYF.